Presented here are 24 T cell receptor beta chains from one specimen sequenced in a study of blood T cell repertoires in COVID-19. Profiling relied on immunoSEQ multiplex PCR, and the TCRdb table lists in-frame clones only, not all of them. The sample lists about 69,000 clones; 90% were seen once. Sequencing was performed on peripheral blood. The receptors stem from a man aged 50 to 59 with acute or convalescent COVID-19.

The rearrangement joins TRBV7-2 to TRBJ2-6, with D possibly being TRBD1 (6 bases). The CDR3 is made up of 17 amino acids. V lost 1 base, J lost 2 bases, and 12 bases lay in between. Germline values: CDR1 SGHTA, CDR2 FQGNSA. The CDR3 is CASSLEHPGAGANVLTF. CDR3 coding DNA: TGTGCCAGCAGCTTAGAGCATCCAGGGGCTGGGGCCAACGTCCTGACTTTC. The entire variable domain, with the rest obtained from reference TRBV7-2 and TRBJ2-6, is as follows: GAGVSQSPSNKVTEKGKDVELRCDPISGHTALYWYRQSLGQGLEFLIYFQGNSAPDKSGLPSDRFSAERTGGSVSTLTIQRTQQEDSAVYLCASSLEHPGAGANVLTFGAGSRLTVL.

This chain connects TRBV4-1 to TRBJ1-6; 9 bases are a match to TRBD1. This CDR3 comprises 17 residues. Unmatched junction bases numbered 9, after V lost 5 bases and J lost 4 bases. CDR1 MGHRA and CDR2 YSYEKL come from the germline V gene. The CDR3 sequence is CASSETSGTGYNSPLHF. The CDR3 DNA is TGCGCCAGCAGCGAGACCTCGGGGACAGGGTATAATTCACCCCTCCACTTT.

The chain links TRBV21-1 to TRBJ2-1; the D call of TRBD2 is as the table states it, not checked on the DNA. TRBV21-1 is assigned pseudogene status. This CDR3 has 20 amino acids. In DNA form, the CDR3 reads TGTGCCAGCACTAATTTAAACGGGACTAGCGGGGCTAGCTCCTACAATGAGCAGTTCTTC. Translating gives CASTNLNGTSGASSYNEQFF.

V and J are TRBV7-9 and TRBJ2-5; TRBD1 matches at 7 bases. CDR1 is SEHNR, CDR2 FQNEAQ, per germline (reference sequence). The CDR3 length is 14 residues. V shed 8 bases and J 1 base; nucleotides not matched to a gene: 7. CDR3 residues: CASRTGTAQETQYF. Written as DNA, the CDR3 is TGTGCCAGCCGCACCGGGACAGCCCAAGAGACCCAGTACTTC.

The rearrangement joins TRBV6-5 to TRBJ2-7; weak D call: TRBD1 (5 bases). This CDR3 contains 16 residues. The germline V gene encodes CDR1 MNHEY and CDR2 SVGAGI. V gave up 2 bases and J gave up 2 bases, with 16 bases separating them. The CDR3 DNA follows: TGTGCCAGCAGTTACACCGCTTTGAAGGGGACCTACGAGCAGTACTTC. Translation gives CASSYTALKGTYEQYF.

Here the CDR3 DNA reads TGTGCCAGCAGCCTCACCGGGGAGCTGTTTTTT. Residues: CASSLTGELFF. V is TRBV7-9 and J is TRBJ2-2; D is ambiguous. V was trimmed by 5 bases and J by 4 bases, leaving 2 bases between them. The CDR3 covers 11 residues. Per germline, CDR1 SEHNR and CDR2 FQNEAQ (reference sequence).

The chain is built from TRBV18 and TRBJ1-1; TRBD1 agrees at 7 bases. The CDR3 runs 15 residues. The V and J ends lost 3 bases and 4 bases, in that order; junction bases with no gene match: 8. Looked up from germline, CDR1 is KGHSH and CDR2 is LQKENI. The CDR3 DNA sequence: TGTGCCAGCTCACCGGAACAGGGGATGGTCACTGAAGCTTTCTTT. Its protein is CASSPEQGMVTEAFF.

The V and J genes are TRBV29-1 and TRBJ2-2, with 9 nucleotides matching TRBD1. Per germline, CDR1 SQVTM and CDR2 ANQGSEA. The CDR3 is made up of 14 amino acids. V lost 4 bases and J lost 3; bases outside the gene matches: 3. The CDR3 is CSVGGQGDTGELFF. The DNA for the CDR3 is TGCAGCGTTGGGGGACAGGGTGACACCGGGGAGCTGTTTTTT.

Here the CDR3 DNA reads TGCGCCAGCAGCTTCAGTAATTCACCCCTCCACTTT. Encoded protein: CASSFSNSPLHF. The chain joins TRBV5-1 to TRBJ1-6; D not certain. The CDR3 runs to 12 residues. CDR1 and CDR2 from the germline V gene are SGHRS and YFSETQ. With 2 bases removed from V and 6 bases from J, the gap between germline ends came to 3 bases.

The rearrangement joins TRBV7-2 to TRBJ2-3; tentatively, D is TRBD2 (6 bases). The V end was cut by 5 bases, the J end by 0 bases, with 18 bases between. This CDR3 is 17 amino acids long. From germline, CDR1 is SGHTA and CDR2 FQGNSA. This chain's CDR3 is CASSMRGGPSSTDTQYF. The CDR3 region has the DNA TGTGCCAGCAGCATGCGGGGCGGACCGTCTAGCACAGATACGCAGTATTTT.

The chain carries TRBV6-5 and TRBJ1-3, with D possibly being TRBD1 (6 bases). The CDR3 is 14 amino acids. Germline V lookup: CDR1 MNHEY, CDR2 SVGAGI. Trimming shortened V by 8 bases and J by 6 bases, and 17 bases separated the two germline ends. CDR3 bases: TGTGCCAGCGTCTCGTGGGGGCAAGAAAACACCATATATTTT. Amino acids: CASVSWGQENTIYF.

This chain joins TRBV7-9 and TRBJ1-4; D is unclear. Germline CDR1 reads SEHNR; CDR2 reads FQNEAQ (reference sequence). The CDR3 spans 14 residues. The germline V and J ends were trimmed by 7 bases and 4 bases, with 13 bases remaining between them. The DNA for the CDR3 is TGTGCCAGCACCCGAGGAGGGAATAATGAAAAACTGTTTTTT. It encodes CASTRGGNNEKLFF.

This clone appeared a few times. The chain employs TRBV7-9 and TRBJ2-3; 7 nucleotides line up with TRBD2. The V gene end was trimmed by 5 bases and the J gene end by 2 bases; junction bases not matched to a gene: 7. The CDR3 is made up of 15 amino acids. Per germline, CDR1 SEHNR and CDR2 FQNEAQ (reference sequence). This chain's CDR3 is CASSPSGEFTDTQYF. DNA for the CDR3: TGTGCCAGCAGCCCCAGCGGGGAATTCACAGATACGCAGTATTTT.

V gene TRBV30 combines with J gene TRBJ1-1; D is possibly TRBD1 (5 bases). V lost 3 bases and J lost 3, with 11 bases in between. This CDR3 has 13 amino acids. Germline lookup yields CDR1 GTSNPN and CDR2 SVGIG (reference sequence). The CDR3, as DNA: TGTGCCTGGAGCGTGACAGTGGACACTGAAGCTTTCTTT. It is translated as CAWSVTVDTEAFF.

The V and J genes are TRBV19 and TRBJ1-1, with no clear D. The CDR3 spans 17 residues. CDR1 is LNHDA, CDR2 SQIVND, per germline (reference sequence). Between the trimmed V and J ends, which lost 0 bases and 0 bases, there was a span of 14 bases. The CDR3 coding sequence is TGTGCCAGTAGTATAGATGCTGGGAGATCAATGAACACTGAAGCTTTCTTT. It specifies CASSIDAGRSMNTEAFF. The variable domain in full, with the rest retrieved from reference TRBV19 and TRBJ1-1, is DGGITQSPKYLFRKEGQNVTLSCEQNLNHDAMYWYRQDPGQGLRLIYYSQIVNDFQKGDIAEGYSVSREKKESFPLTVTSAQKNPTAFYLCASSIDAGRSMNTEAFFGQGTRLTVV.

The V and J genes are TRBV30 and TRBJ2-7; 10 bases match TRBD2. Germline V gene sequence: CDR1 GTSNPN, CDR2 SVGIG (reference sequence). The trim removed 0 bases at V and 2 bases at J, leaving 4 bases unmatched. The CDR3 extends over 15 amino acids. The CDR3 DNA sequence: TGTGCCTGGAGTGTACAAGCGGGAGGGCCCTACGAGCAGTACTTC. This sequence encodes CAWSVQAGGPYEQYF.

This chain connects TRBV28 to TRBJ2-1, with D possibly matching TRBD2 (5 bases). Germline V lookup: CDR1 MDHEN, CDR2 SYDVKM. Trimming removed 4 bases at V and 7 bases at J, with 14 bases between. This CDR3 has 14 residues. CDR3 nucleotides: TGTGCCAGCAGTTCGGCGGGTAAGGGTAATGAGCAGTTCTTC. This encodes CASSSAGKGNEQFF.

The V and J genes are TRBV27 and TRBJ1-1; 8 positions agree with TRBD1. Trimming removed 2 bases from V and 4 bases from J; junction bases left unmatched: 9. Germline CDR1 and CDR2: MNHEY and SMNVEV (reference sequence). CDR3 length equals 16 residues. The CDR3 nucleotides read TGTGCCAGCAGTTTAAAGCCCAGGGGGCTGGGCACTGAAGCTTTCTTT. Translating gives CASSLKPRGLGTEAFF.

The CDR3 nucleotides read TGTGCCAGTACTCGGGCGGGGAAGGGTGGAAACACCATATATTTT. Its translation is CASTRAGKGGNTIYF. The chain links TRBV19 to TRBJ1-3; no definite D call. The V end was cut by 7 bases, the J end by 3 bases, with 16 bases between. Germline V gene lookup returns CDR1 LNHDA and CDR2 SQIVND (reference sequence). CDR3 size: 15 residues.

The chain couples TRBV4-3 to TRBJ2-1, with D perhaps matching TRBD1 (6 bases). V gave up 2 bases and J gave up 8 bases, with 19 bases separating them. The CDR3 loop spans 16 amino acids. The germline V gene has CDR1 LGHNA and CDR2 YSLEER. For the CDR3, the DNA is TGCGCCAGCAGCCAATCCGACAGGTGGGGGATCCATGAGCAGTTCTTC. Its translation: CASSQSDRWGIHEQFF.

Written as DNA, the CDR3 is TGTGCCAGCAGACTGGGACAGATCACTGAAGCTTTCTTT. Translating it yields CASRLGQITEAFF. The V and J genes are TRBV7-6 and TRBJ1-1, with 7 bases that match TRBD1. The V segment lost 6 bases and the J segment 4 bases; nucleotides outside the gene matches: 5. The CDR3 length is 13 residues. The V gene's germline CDR1 is SGHVS and CDR2 FNYEAQ. Full variable domain (outside the CDR3, taken from reference TRBV7-6 and TRBJ1-1): GAGVSQSPRYKVTKRGQDVALRCDPISGHVSLYWYRQALGQGPEFLTYFNYEAQQDKSGLPNDRFSAERPEGSISTLTIQRTEQRDSAMYRCASRLGQITEAFFGQGTRLTVV.

V is TRBV6-2 or TRBV6-3 and J is TRBJ1-1, with a possible D match to TRBD1 (5 bases). Trimming removed 6 bases at V and 4 bases at J, with 15 bases between. CDR3 length equals 14 residues. CDR1 and CDR2 from the germline V gene are MNHEY and SVGEGT. Written as DNA, the CDR3 is TGTGCCAGCAGCCCCGGGGGGTATGGCACTGAAGCTTTCTTT. This sequence encodes CASSPGGYGTEAFF.

This clone was detected a few times. The J gene is TRBJ2-3, the V gene TRBV5-4; TRBD2 matches 11 bases. Germline trimming cut 0 bases from V and 1 base from J; bases unmatched to any gene: 7. This CDR3 is 18 amino acids long. The germline CDR1 and CDR2 sequences are SGHNT and YYREEE (reference sequence). The CDR3 protein is CASSLAGGSGRGTDTQYF. In nucleotides, the CDR3 is TGTGCCAGCAGCTTGGCCGGCGGTAGCGGGAGGGGCACAGATACGCAGTATTTT.

The chain joins TRBV7-9 to TRBJ2-5; D perhaps matches TRBD1 (6 bases). CDR3 size: 15 residues. The V gene's germline CDR1 is SEHNR and CDR2 FQNEAQ (reference sequence). With 5 bases removed from V and 5 bases from J, the gap between germline ends came to 18 bases. The CDR3 here is CASSSRQGLMETQYF. The DNA of the CDR3 is TGTGCCAGCAGCAGCCGCCAGGGGTTAATGGAGACCCAGTACTTC.